Sequencing of this T cell receptor (beta chain) was carried out in a study of blood T cell repertoires in COVID-19 (dated by TCRdb to 2019 to 2021). About the full investigation: The collaborator samples originated in the United States, Italy and Spain and spanned the acute and convalescent phases of COVID-19. The prospective study material was composed of cDNA or gDNA derived from T cells, B-cell-depleted T cells, or PBMCs. Deeply sampled blood TCRbeta repertoires from subjects exposed to, actively infected with, or recovered from COVID-19 were included in the dataset. The repertoires were made available in a free public database intended to serve as a resource for research on the immune response to SARS-CoV-2. Samples were obtained from the ongoing ImmuneRACE study (first 160 participants) and from about 1,300 subjects provided by 6 global collaborators. Nearly every sample came with metadata listing a de-identified subject ID, COVID-19 status, age in years and sex. HLA class I and class II types, where available, came from metadata supplied by the sample provider rather than from assay-based typing.

A word on this clone: The clone's antigen remains unknown. Base qualities are not recorded, but no much larger clone differs from it by a single base.

Collaborating institutions collected whole blood in K2EDTA tubes following their own protocols. Collaborator samples were shipped for TCRbeta analysis as frozen whole blood, isolated PBMCs, or DNA extracted from either sample type. The CDR3 covers 12 residues, taking in both the cysteine and the phenylalanine. The only DNA kept is the CDR3, 36 bases in frame from the first base. From a lookup of the germline V gene (reference sequence), CDR1 and CDR2 are SEHNR and FQNEAQ. The trim is 5 bases for V and 4 bases for J, with a gap of 6 bases between the germline ends. Here is what the overall study found, with its caveats: The amount of clinical and demographic metadata varied by source and participant and was provided uncurated.

The immunoSEQ Assay, a bias-controlled multiplex PCR, was used to amplify TCRbeta CDR3 regions from genomic DNA. Per the authors' processing: The number of nucleated cells in each sample was estimated by amplification of reference gene primers within the assay. To quantify the absolute abundance of each unique TCRbeta CDR3 rearrangement, sequence reads were collapsed and filtered. Productive Simpson clonality was computed per sample as the square root of Simpson's diversity index over productive rearrangements. The table was pulled from immuneACCESS by TCRdb, which kept in-frame rearrangements only. Such tables lose some clones; where checked, under half of the loss comes from unresolved V genes, and the rest has no known cause. The DNA was the basis for D and trimming; V, J and clone size are from that table. The sample contains over 250,000 clones, 85% of them found a single time. The top ten clones comprise less than 15% of the sample.

The chain couples TRBV7-9 to TRBJ1-5, with the D gene uncertain. Sequencing was carried out using peripheral blood. The TCR comes from a human donor in a cohort sampled during active COVID-19. The CDR3: CASSRGNQPQHF. The DNA reads as follows: TGTGCCAGCAGCCGGGGTAATCAGCCCCAGCATTTT.